Listed below are T cell receptor beta chains from one sample, sequenced in a study of T cell changes during pregnancy in multiple sclerosis. Only in-frame clones appear in the TCRdb table, and some are missing; sequencing was by immunoSEQ multiplex PCR. The sample consists of approximately 52,000 clones, over 80% of them appearing once. The input for sequencing was CD4+ T cells from peripheral blood mononuclear cells, taken in the second trimester of pregnancy. These receptors all stem from a female donor in good health, enrolled as a control in a pregnancy study. Both conserved end residues are part of each CDR3. Each record gives: V gene, clone size, D gene, J gene, CDR3 DNA, CDR3 protein. A D gene is named only where the DNA matches it firmly. Size values are once, few and many counts, or a class for expanded clones, and some rows have none.

V gene: TRBV5-1; clone size: -; D gene: TRBD2; J gene: TRBJ2-1; CDR3 DNA: TGCGCCAGCAGCTCCTTATCGGGGGGGGCCTACAATGAGCAGTTCTTC; CDR3 protein: CASSSLSGGAYNEQFF
V gene: TRBV7-2; clone size: -; D gene: -; J gene: TRBJ2-1; CDR3 DNA: TGTGCCAGCAGCTTAGGGACTCGCGTTGAGCAGTTCTTC; CDR3 protein: CASSLGTRVEQFF
V gene: TRBV5-5; clone size: -; D gene: TRBD1; J gene: TRBJ1-6; CDR3 DNA: TGTGCCAGCGGGGACAGGGATTCACCCCTCCACTTT; CDR3 protein: CASGDRDSPLHF
V gene: TRBV28; clone size: -; D gene: TRBD1; J gene: TRBJ1-2; CDR3 DNA: TGTGCCAGCAGTAAACCGACAGGGGGTGGAGGCTACACCTTC; CDR3 protein: CASSKPTGGGGYTF
V gene: TRBV9; clone size: -; D gene: TRBD2; J gene: TRBJ2-4; CDR3 DNA: TGTGCCAGCAGCGTGGGGACTAGCGGGCGTGGGGGGGTTCAGTACTTC; CDR3 protein: CASSVGTSGRGGVQYF
V gene: TRBV6-5; clone size: -; D gene: TRBD1; J gene: TRBJ2-5; CDR3 DNA: TGTGCCAGCAGTTTTGCCGGGACAGGGGGCGAGACCCAGTACTTC; CDR3 protein: CASSFAGTGGETQYF
V gene: TRBV6-5; clone size: -; D gene: -; J gene: TRBJ1-1; CDR3 DNA: TGTGCCAGCACCGACGCGGTACCACCGAACACTGAAGCTTTCTTT; CDR3 protein: CASTDAVPPNTEAFF
V gene: TRBV28; clone size: -; D gene: -; J gene: TRBJ1-5; CDR3 DNA: TGTGCCAGCAACAACAGGGCGCAGCCCCAGCATTTT; CDR3 protein: CASNNRAQPQHF
V gene: TRBV28; clone size: -; D gene: -; J gene: TRBJ2-1; CDR3 DNA: TGTGCCAGCAGCCAAGTGAGCGGGCCCCTGGGTTACAATGAGCAGTTCTTC; CDR3 protein: CASSQVSGPLGYNEQFF
V gene: TRBV7-9; clone size: -; D gene: -; J gene: TRBJ1-3; CDR3 DNA: TGTGCCAGCAGCCCCCCAGTTGGGGACACCTTCTCTGGAAACACCATATATTTT; CDR3 protein: CASSPPVGDTFSGNTIYF
V gene: TRBV18; clone size: -; D gene: TRBD1; J gene: TRBJ2-1; CDR3 DNA: TGTGCCAGCTCAAATGGACAGGGGGGGGTCAATGAGCAGTTCTTC; CDR3 protein: CASSNGQGGVNEQFF
V gene: TRBV18; clone size: -; D gene: TRBD2; J gene: TRBJ2-3; CDR3 DNA: TGTGCCAGCTCACCACGCAGGCAACTAGCGGGAGCTAGAGATACGCAGTATTTT; CDR3 protein: CASSPRRQLAGARDTQYF
V gene: TRBV30; clone size: -; D gene: TRBD2; J gene: TRBJ2-1; CDR3 DNA: TGTGCCAATAGCGGGAGCAGTAATGGTGAGCAGTTCTTC; CDR3 protein: CANSGSSNGEQFF
V gene: TRBV19; clone size: -; D gene: -; J gene: TRBJ2-2; CDR3 DNA: TGTGCCAGTAGTGCCCGGGGGGAGCTGTTTTTT; CDR3 protein: CASSARGELFF
V gene: TRBV11-2; clone size: -; D gene: -; J gene: TRBJ1-1; CDR3 DNA: TGTGCCAGCAGCCAATGGACAGTTTCTGAAGCTTTCTTT; CDR3 protein: CASSQWTVSEAFF
V gene: TRBV6-1; clone size: -; D gene: -; J gene: TRBJ1-2; CDR3 DNA: TGTGCCAGCAGTGGGACAGTACCCTATGGCTACACCTTC; CDR3 protein: CASSGTVPYGYTF
V gene: TRBV2; clone size: -; D gene: -; J gene: TRBJ2-6; CDR3 DNA: TGTGCCATCCCCTATCTCCCAGGGTTGGCCTCTGGGGCCAACGTCCTGACTTTC; CDR3 protein: CAIPYLPGLASGANVLTF
V gene: TRBV6-1; clone size: -; D gene: -; J gene: TRBJ1-2; CDR3 DNA: TGTGCCAGCAGTGAACGCGCTGGCTACACCTTC; CDR3 protein: CASSERAGYTF
V gene: TRBV19; clone size: -; D gene: -; J gene: TRBJ2-1; CDR3 DNA: TGTGCCAGTAGTATAGTAAGGCTAGCGTCTTACAATGAGCAGTTCTTC; CDR3 protein: CASSIVRLASYNEQFF
V gene: TRBV18; clone size: -; D gene: TRBD1; J gene: TRBJ1-6; CDR3 DNA: TGTGCCAGCTCACCCCAACAGGGGGGGTATAATTCACCCCTCCACTTT; CDR3 protein: CASSPQQGGYNSPLHF
V gene: TRBV5-4; clone size: -; D gene: TRBD1; J gene: TRBJ2-7; CDR3 DNA: TGTGCCAGCGCTCGAGCGGGGACAGGGGGCGCCGGGCAGTACTTC; CDR3 protein: CASARAGTGGAGQYF
V gene: TRBV4-3; clone size: -; D gene: -; J gene: TRBJ2-3; CDR3 DNA: TGCGCCAGCAGCCTAAGAAGGAGAAGTACAGATACGCAGTATTTT; CDR3 protein: CASSLRRRSTDTQYF
V gene: TRBV5-1; clone size: -; D gene: TRBD1; J gene: TRBJ1-2; CDR3 DNA: TGCGCCAGCAGCACCCCCGGGACAGGGGGCGGCAACTATGGCTACACCTTC; CDR3 protein: CASSTPGTGGGNYGYTF
V gene: TRBV28; clone size: -; D gene: -; J gene: TRBJ1-1; CDR3 DNA: TGTGCCAGCCGAGGAGCTTTCTTT; CDR3 protein: CASRGAFF
V gene: TRBV6-1; clone size: -; D gene: TRBD2; J gene: TRBJ2-1; CDR3 DNA: TGTGCCAGCAGTGAAGCTCTAGCGGGAGGGCCTGGGTACAATGAGCAGTTCTTC; CDR3 protein: CASSEALAGGPGYNEQFF
V gene: TRBV11-2; clone size: -; D gene: -; J gene: TRBJ2-3; CDR3 DNA: TGTGCCAGCAGCTTAGGGGGCCGAGATACGCAGTATTTT; CDR3 protein: CASSLGGRDTQYF
V gene: TRBV11-2; clone size: -; D gene: TRBD2; J gene: TRBJ2-1; CDR3 DNA: TGTGCCAGCAGCTTAGTTAGCGGGAAGAATGAGCAGTTCTTC; CDR3 protein: CASSLVSGKNEQFF
V gene: TRBV23-1; clone size: -; D gene: -; J gene: TRBJ1-3; CDR3 DNA: TGCGCCAGCAGTCAACGACAGCCAAACACCATATATTTT; CDR3 protein: CASSQRQPNTIYF
V gene: TRBV18; clone size: -; D gene: -; J gene: TRBJ1-5; CDR3 DNA: TGTGCCAGCTCACCGTCCTCAACTAATAGCAATCAGCCCCAGCATTTT; CDR3 protein: CASSPSSTNSNQPQHF
V gene: TRBV6-1; clone size: -; D gene: TRBD1; J gene: TRBJ2-7; CDR3 DNA: TGTGCCAGCACACCCCAGGGGGAAAGGTCCTACGAGCAGTACTTC; CDR3 protein: CASTPQGERSYEQYF
V gene: TRBV5-1; clone size: -; D gene: TRBD1; J gene: TRBJ1-3; CDR3 DNA: TGCGCCAGCAGTCTCTCCGGGACAGCCTCTGGAAACACCATATATTTT; CDR3 protein: CASSLSGTASGNTIYF
V gene: TRBV12-5; clone size: -; D gene: -; J gene: TRBJ2-3; CDR3 DNA: TGTGCTAGTGGTTTGGTACAAAGCGGTTCTCAGAAAGATACGCAGTATTTT; CDR3 protein: CASGLVQSGSQKDTQYF
V gene: TRBV5-8; clone size: -; D gene: -; J gene: TRBJ2-5; CDR3 DNA: TGTGCCAGCAGCTTGGGAGAGATCTGGGAGACCCAGTACTTC; CDR3 protein: CASSLGEIWETQYF
V gene: TRBV5-1; clone size: -; D gene: TRBD2; J gene: TRBJ2-1; CDR3 DNA: TGCGCCAGCAGCGGACTAGCGGGAGATCAGAATGAGCAGTTCTTC; CDR3 protein: CASSGLAGDQNEQFF
V gene: TRBV27; clone size: -; D gene: -; J gene: TRBJ1-2; CDR3 DNA: TGTGCCAGCAGTTCCGTTATGGGCTTGGGGGGTGTATTCTACTACACCTTC; CDR3 protein: CASSSVMGLGGVFYYTF
V gene: TRBV30; clone size: -; D gene: TRBD1; J gene: TRBJ2-7; CDR3 DNA: TGTGCCTGGAGTCCCGGACAGGGGCCCTACGAGCAGTACTTC; CDR3 protein: CAWSPGQGPYEQYF
V gene: TRBV5-8; clone size: -; D gene: -; J gene: TRBJ2-3; CDR3 DNA: TGTGCCAGCAGCCCCCTAGATACGCAGTATTTT; CDR3 protein: CASSPLDTQYF
V gene: TRBV5-4; clone size: -; D gene: -; J gene: TRBJ2-7; CDR3 DNA: TGTGCCAGCAGCTTGGCCGCTGAGGGATCTTACGAGCAGTACTTC; CDR3 protein: CASSLAAEGSYEQYF
V gene: TRBV18; clone size: -; D gene: TRBD1; J gene: TRBJ2-7; CDR3 DNA: TGTGCCAGCTCACCACTTTGGACAGGGTTCATGTACGAGCAGTACTTC; CDR3 protein: CASSPLWTGFMYEQYF
V gene: TRBV6-5; clone size: -; D gene: -; J gene: TRBJ2-1; CDR3 DNA: TGTGCCAGCAGCTATTTGAGTGGTGAGCAGTTCTTC; CDR3 protein: CASSYLSGEQFF
V gene: TRBV28; clone size: -; D gene: TRBD2; J gene: TRBJ2-7; CDR3 DNA: TGTGCCAGCAGCTTACTGACTAGCGGGACGACTTACGAGCAGTACTTC; CDR3 protein: CASSLLTSGTTYEQYF
V gene: TRBV7-3; clone size: -; D gene: -; J gene: TRBJ2-2; CDR3 DNA: TGTGCCAGCAGCTTACGAAGCGCGTCGTCTACCGGGGAGCTGTTTTTT; CDR3 protein: CASSLRSASSTGELFF
V gene: TRBV2; clone size: -; D gene: TRBD2; J gene: TRBJ2-3; CDR3 DNA: TGTGCCAGCAGGAGCCAGGGACTAGCGGGAAACACAGATACGCAGTATTTT; CDR3 protein: CASRSQGLAGNTDTQYF
V gene: TRBV30; clone size: -; D gene: TRBD1; J gene: TRBJ2-2; CDR3 DNA: TGTGCCTGGAGTCCGGGACAGCTGAACACCGGGGAGCTGTTTTTT; CDR3 protein: CAWSPGQLNTGELFF
V gene: TRBV9; clone size: once; D gene: TRBD1; J gene: TRBJ1-1; CDR3 DNA: TGTGCCAGCAGCGTAGGGGCAGGGGGCCCAAACACTGAAGCTTTCTTT; CDR3 protein: CASSVGAGGPNTEAFF
V gene: TRBV6-1; clone size: -; D gene: -; J gene: TRBJ1-6; CDR3 DNA: TGTGCCAGCAGGAGGGAGGGAAGTTCACCCCTCCACTTT; CDR3 protein: CASRREGSSPLHF
V gene: TRBV19; clone size: once; D gene: TRBD1; J gene: TRBJ2-1; CDR3 DNA: TGTGCCAGTAGTTCTCAAGGGACAGGGGTTCGGGGATCCTACAATGAGCAGTTCTTC; CDR3 protein: CASSSQGTGVRGSYNEQFF
V gene: TRBV10-3; clone size: once; D gene: TRBD2; J gene: TRBJ2-1; CDR3 DNA: TGTGCCATCAGCTCGACTAGCGGAGAGCAGTTCTTC; CDR3 protein: CAISSTSGEQFF
V gene: TRBV28; clone size: -; D gene: -; J gene: TRBJ2-3; CDR3 DNA: TGTGCCAGCAGTTTTGGCGGGGCCGGCACAGATACGCAGTATTTT; CDR3 protein: CASSFGGAGTDTQYF
V gene: TRBV10-3; clone size: -; D gene: TRBD1; J gene: TRBJ1-4; CDR3 DNA: TGTGCCACCTCGGGACAGCAGAATGAAAAACTGTTTTTT; CDR3 protein: CATSGQQNEKLFF
V gene: TRBV9; clone size: -; D gene: -; J gene: TRBJ1-4; CDR3 DNA: TGTGCCAGCAGCCTAGGGGGAGGGGGACATGAAAAACTGTTTTTT; CDR3 protein: CASSLGGGGHEKLFF
V gene: TRBV7-2; clone size: -; D gene: TRBD1; J gene: TRBJ1-2; CDR3 DNA: TGTGCCAGCAGCATAGGACAGGGGGCCCTAATTAACTATGGCTACACCTTC; CDR3 protein: CASSIGQGALINYGYTF
V gene: TRBV14; clone size: -; D gene: -; J gene: TRBJ1-1; CDR3 DNA: TGTGCCAGCAGCCTAATGGCCCGACAGAGGGCTTTCTTT; CDR3 protein: CASSLMARQRAFF
V gene: TRBV28; clone size: -; D gene: -; J gene: TRBJ2-5; CDR3 DNA: TGTGCCAGCAGCCCTTCTCCGGGAAGCATCCAAGAGACCCAGTACTTC; CDR3 protein: CASSPSPGSIQETQYF